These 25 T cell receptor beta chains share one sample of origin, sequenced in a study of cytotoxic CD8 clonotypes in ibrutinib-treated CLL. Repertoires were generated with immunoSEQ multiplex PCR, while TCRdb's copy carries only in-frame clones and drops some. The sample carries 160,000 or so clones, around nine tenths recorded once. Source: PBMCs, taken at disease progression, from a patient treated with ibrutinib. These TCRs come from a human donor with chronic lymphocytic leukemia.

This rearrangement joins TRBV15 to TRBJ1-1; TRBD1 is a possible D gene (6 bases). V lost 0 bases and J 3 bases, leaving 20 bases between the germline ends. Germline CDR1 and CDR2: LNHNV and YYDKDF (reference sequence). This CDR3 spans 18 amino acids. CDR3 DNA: TGTGCCACCAGCAGAGATACTTTGTTCAGGACAGAAGACACTGAAGCTTTCTTT. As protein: CATSRDTLFRTEDTEAFF.

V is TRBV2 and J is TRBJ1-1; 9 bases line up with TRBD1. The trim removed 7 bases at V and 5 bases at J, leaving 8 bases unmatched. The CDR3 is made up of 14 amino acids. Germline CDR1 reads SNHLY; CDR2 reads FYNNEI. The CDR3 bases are TGTGCCAGCAACAACAGGGGGCAAGGGACTGAAGCTTTCTTT. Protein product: CASNNRGQGTEAFF.

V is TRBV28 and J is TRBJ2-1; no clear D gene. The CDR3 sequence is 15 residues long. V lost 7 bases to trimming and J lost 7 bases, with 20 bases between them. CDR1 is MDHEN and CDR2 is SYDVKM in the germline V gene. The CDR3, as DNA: TGTGCCAGCACTATCATAGCTCGCGGTGTGAATGAGCAGTTCTTC. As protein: CASTIIARGVNEQFF.

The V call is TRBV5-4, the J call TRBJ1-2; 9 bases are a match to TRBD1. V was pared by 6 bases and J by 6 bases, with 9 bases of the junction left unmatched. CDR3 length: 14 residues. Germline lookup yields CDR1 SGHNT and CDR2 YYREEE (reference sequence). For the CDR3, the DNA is TGTGCCAGCATCCCAAGGGGGACAGGGAATGGCTACACCTTC. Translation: CASIPRGTGNGYTF.

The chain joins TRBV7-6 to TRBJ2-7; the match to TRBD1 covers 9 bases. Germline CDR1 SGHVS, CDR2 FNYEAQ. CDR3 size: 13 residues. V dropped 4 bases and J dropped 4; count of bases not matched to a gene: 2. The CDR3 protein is CASSSGTGYEQYF. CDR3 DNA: TGTGCCAGCAGCTCCGGGACAGGGTACGAGCAGTACTTC.

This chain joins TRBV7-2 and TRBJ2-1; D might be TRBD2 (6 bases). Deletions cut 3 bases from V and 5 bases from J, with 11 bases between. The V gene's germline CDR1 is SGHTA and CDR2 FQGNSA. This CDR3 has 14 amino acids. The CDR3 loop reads CASSFSRGNNEQFF. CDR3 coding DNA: TGTGCCAGCAGCTTCAGTCGGGGGAACAATGAGCAGTTCTTC.

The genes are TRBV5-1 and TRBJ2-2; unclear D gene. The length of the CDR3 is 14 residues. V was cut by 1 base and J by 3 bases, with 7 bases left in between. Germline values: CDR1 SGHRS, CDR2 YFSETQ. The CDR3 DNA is TGCGCCAGCAGCTTGTCCGGGCACACCGGGGAGCTGTTTTTT. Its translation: CASSLSGHTGELFF.

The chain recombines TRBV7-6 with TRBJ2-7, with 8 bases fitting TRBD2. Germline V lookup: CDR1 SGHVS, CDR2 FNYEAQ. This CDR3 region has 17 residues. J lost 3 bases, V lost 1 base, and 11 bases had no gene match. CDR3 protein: CASSLVEGSGDNYEQYF. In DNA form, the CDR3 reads TGTGCCAGCAGCTTAGTGGAGGGTAGCGGGGACAACTACGAGCAGTACTTC.

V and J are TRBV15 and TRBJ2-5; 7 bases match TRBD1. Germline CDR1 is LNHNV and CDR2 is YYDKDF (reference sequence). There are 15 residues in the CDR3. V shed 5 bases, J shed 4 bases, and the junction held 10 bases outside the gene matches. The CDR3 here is CATSPRTGQGETQYF. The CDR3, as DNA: TGTGCCACCAGCCCGCGGACAGGCCAGGGAGAGACCCAGTACTTC.

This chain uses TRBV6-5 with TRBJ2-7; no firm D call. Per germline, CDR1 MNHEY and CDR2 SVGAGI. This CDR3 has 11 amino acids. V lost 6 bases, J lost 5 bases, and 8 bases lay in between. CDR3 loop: CASSQAHEQYF. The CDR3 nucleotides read TGTGCCAGCAGCCAAGCCCACGAGCAGTACTTC.

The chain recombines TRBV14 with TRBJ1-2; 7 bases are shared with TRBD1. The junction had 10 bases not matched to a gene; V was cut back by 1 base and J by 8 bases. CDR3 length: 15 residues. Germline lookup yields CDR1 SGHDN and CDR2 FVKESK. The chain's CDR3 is CASSQGQGVGLGYTF. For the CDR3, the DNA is TGTGCCAGCAGCCAAGGACAGGGCGTCGGGTTAGGCTACACCTTC.

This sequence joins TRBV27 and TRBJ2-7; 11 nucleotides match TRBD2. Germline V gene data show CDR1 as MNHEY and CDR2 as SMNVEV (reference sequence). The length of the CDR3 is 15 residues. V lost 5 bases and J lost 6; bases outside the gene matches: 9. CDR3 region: CASSPTLAGVGEQYF. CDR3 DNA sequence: TGTGCCAGCAGTCCCACACTAGCGGGAGTGGGCGAGCAGTACTTC.

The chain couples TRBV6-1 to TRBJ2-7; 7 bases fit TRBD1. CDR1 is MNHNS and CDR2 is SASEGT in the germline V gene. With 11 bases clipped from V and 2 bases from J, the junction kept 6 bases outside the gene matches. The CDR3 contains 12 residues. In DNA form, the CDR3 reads TGTGCCTGGAGAGACAGGGCCTACGAGCAGTACTTC. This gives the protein CAWRDRAYEQYF.

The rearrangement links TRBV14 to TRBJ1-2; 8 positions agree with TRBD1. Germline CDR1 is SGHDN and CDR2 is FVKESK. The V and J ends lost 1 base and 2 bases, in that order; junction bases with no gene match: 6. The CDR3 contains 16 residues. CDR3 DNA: TGTGCCAGCAGCCAAGTCCGAGGACAGGGAAACTATGGCTACACCTTC. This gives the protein CASSQVRGQGNYGYTF.

In DNA, the CDR3 is TGTGCCATAGGGACAGGGGGTAGCACAGATACGCAGTATTTT. It is translated as CAIGTGGSTDTQYF. The chain has TRBV10-3 and TRBJ2-3; 11 bases are shared with TRBD1. Trimming took 9 bases from V and 0 from J; bases not matched to a gene: 2. Germline values: CDR1 ENHRY, CDR2 SYGVKD. The CDR3 totals 14 residues.

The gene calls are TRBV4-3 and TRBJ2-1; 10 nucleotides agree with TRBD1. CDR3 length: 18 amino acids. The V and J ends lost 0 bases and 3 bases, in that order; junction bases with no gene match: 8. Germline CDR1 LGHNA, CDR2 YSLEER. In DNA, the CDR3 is TGCGCCAGCAGCCAAGATCTCGGGGACAGGGGAAACTACAATGAGCAGTTCTTC. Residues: CASSQDLGDRGNYNEQFF.

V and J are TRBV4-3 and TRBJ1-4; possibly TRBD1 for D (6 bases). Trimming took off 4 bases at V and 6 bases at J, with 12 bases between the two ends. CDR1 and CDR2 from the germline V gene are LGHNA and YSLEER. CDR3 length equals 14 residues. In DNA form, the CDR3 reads TGCGCCAGCAGCCGAAGGGGGGAGGATGAAAAACTGTTTTTT. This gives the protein CASSRRGEDEKLFF.

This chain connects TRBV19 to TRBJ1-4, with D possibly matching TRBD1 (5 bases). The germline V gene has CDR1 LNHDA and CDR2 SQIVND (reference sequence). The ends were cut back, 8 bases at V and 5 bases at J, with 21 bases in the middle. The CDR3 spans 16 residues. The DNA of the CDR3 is TGTGCCAGTCAGCAGGGCAGAGTGGGAGGGAATGAAAAACTGTTTTTT. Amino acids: CASQQGRVGGNEKLFF.

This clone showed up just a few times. DNA for the CDR3: TGTGCCAGCAGCTTAGAGGCAGGGGCTCAGCCCCAGCATTTT. Translating gives CASSLEAGAQPQHF. The chain has TRBV7-8 and TRBJ1-5; a weak D match, TRBD1 (6 bases). The ends were cut back, 1 base at V and 6 bases at J, with 10 bases in the middle. Germline lookup yields CDR1 SGHVS and CDR2 FQNEAQ. The CDR3 is 14 residues long. The entire variable domain, with the rest obtained from reference TRBV7-8 and TRBJ1-5, is as follows: GAGVSQSPRYKVAKRGQDVALRCDPISGHVSLFWYQQALGQGPEFLTYFQNEAQLDKSGLPSDRFFAERPEGSVSTLKIQRTQQEDSAVYLCASSLEAGAQPQHFGDGTRLSIL.

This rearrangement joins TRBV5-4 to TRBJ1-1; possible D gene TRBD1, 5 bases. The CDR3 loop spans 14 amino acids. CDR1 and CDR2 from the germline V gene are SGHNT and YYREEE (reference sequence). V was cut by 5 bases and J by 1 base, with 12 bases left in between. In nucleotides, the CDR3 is TGTGCCAGCAGAGTGTTGGGGGAGAACACTGAAGCTTTCTTT. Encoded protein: CASRVLGENTEAFF.

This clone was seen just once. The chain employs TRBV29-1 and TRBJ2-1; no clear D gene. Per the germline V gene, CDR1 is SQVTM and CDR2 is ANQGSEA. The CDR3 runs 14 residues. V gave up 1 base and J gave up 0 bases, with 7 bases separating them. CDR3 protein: CSVEARTSYNEQFF. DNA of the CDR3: TGCAGCGTTGAAGCACGGACCTCCTACAATGAGCAGTTCTTC.

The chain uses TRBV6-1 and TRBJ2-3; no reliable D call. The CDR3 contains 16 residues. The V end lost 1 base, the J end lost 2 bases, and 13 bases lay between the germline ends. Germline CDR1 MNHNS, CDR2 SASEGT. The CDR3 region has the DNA TGTGCCAGCAGTGAAGTCGGAAATCGCATCACAGATACGCAGTATTTT. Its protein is CASSEVGNRITDTQYF.

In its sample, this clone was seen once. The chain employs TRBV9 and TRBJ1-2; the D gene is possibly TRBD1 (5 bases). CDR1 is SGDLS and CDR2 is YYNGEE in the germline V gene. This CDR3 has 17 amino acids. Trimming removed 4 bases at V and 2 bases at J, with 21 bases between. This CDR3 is CASSLEAVGVANYGYTF. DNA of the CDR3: TGTGCCAGCAGCCTCGAAGCGGTGGGGGTGGCGAACTATGGCTACACCTTC.

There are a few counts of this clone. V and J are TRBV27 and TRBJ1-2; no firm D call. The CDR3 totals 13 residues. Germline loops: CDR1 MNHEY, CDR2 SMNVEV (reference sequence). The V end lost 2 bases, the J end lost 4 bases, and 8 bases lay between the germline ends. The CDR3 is CASSLGVGYGYTF. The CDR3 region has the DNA TGTGCCAGCAGTTTAGGAGTTGGCTATGGCTACACCTTC.

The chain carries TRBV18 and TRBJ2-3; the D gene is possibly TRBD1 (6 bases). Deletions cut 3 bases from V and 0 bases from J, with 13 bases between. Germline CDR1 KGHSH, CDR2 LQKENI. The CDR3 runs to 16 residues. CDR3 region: CASSPLRDTSTDTQYF. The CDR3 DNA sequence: TGTGCCAGCTCACCTCTCAGGGACACTAGCACAGATACGCAGTATTTT.